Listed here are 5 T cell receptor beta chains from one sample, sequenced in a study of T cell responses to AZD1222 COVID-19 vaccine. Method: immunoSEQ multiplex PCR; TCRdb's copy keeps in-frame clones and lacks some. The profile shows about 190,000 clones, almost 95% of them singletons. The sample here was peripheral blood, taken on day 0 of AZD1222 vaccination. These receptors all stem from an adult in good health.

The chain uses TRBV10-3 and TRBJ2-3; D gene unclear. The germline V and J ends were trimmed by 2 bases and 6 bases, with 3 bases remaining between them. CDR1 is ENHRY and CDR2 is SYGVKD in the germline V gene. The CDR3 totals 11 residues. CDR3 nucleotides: TGTGCCATCAGTGAGAGCGATACGCAGTATTTT. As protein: CAISESDTQYF.

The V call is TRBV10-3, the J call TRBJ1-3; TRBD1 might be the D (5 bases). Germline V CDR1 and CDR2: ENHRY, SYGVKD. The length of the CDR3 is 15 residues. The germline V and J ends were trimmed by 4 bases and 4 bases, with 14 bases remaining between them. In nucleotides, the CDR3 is TGTGCCATCAGTGTTTCACCAGGGCTGGGAAACACCATATATTTT. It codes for CAISVSPGLGNTIYF.

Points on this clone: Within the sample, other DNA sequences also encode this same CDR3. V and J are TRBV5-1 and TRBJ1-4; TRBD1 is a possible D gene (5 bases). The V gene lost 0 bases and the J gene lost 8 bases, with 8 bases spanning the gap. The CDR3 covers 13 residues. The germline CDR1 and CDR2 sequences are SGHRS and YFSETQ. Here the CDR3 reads CASSLGQGEKLFF. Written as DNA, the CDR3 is TGCGCCAGCAGCTTGGGTCAGGGAGAAAAACTGTTTTTT.

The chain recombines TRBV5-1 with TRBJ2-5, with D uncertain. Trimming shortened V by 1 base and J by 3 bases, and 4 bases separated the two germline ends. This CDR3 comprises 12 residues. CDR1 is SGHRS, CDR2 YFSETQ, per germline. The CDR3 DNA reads TGCGCCAGCAGCTTGCCAGAAGAGACCCAGTACTTC. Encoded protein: CASSLPEETQYF.

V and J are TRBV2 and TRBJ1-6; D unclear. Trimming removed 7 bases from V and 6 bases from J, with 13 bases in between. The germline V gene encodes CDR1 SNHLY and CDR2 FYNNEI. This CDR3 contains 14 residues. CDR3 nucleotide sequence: TGTGCCAGCAACTCTATAACAGCTAATTCACCCCTCCACTTT. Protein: CASNSITANSPLHF. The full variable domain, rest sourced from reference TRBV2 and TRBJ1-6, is EPEVTQTPSHQVTQMGQEVILRCVPISNHLYFYWYRQILGQKVEFLVSFYNNEISEKSEIFDDQFSVERPDGSNFTLKIRSTKLEDSAMYFCASNSITANSPLHFGNGTRLTVT.